What follows are 10 T cell receptor beta chains derived from one specimen sequenced in a study of identical twins. TCRdb fed the 5' RACE reads into MiXCR, producing one record per CDR3 protein. The repertoire has more than 200,000 distinct CDR3 sequences, over 8% of them found once; the top ten carry 4% to 6%. Sequenced sample: memory (CD45RO+) T cells sorted from blood. The receptor set was obtained from a woman between 18 and 29 years old in good health.

This clonotype was seen a handful of times. The rearrangement links TRBV6-6 to TRBJ1-1; the D is unclear. Trimming removed 10 bases at V and 5 bases at J, with 17 bases between. Per the germline V gene, CDR1 is MNHNY and CDR2 is SVGAGI (reference sequence). The CDR3 is 13 residues long. Here the CDR3 DNA reads TGTGCCATCTCCTCTAGAGGGTTGACTGAAGCTTTCTTT. This codes for CAISSRGLTEAFF.

This clonotype was seen more than once but under ten times. The V gene is TRBV3-1, the J gene TRBJ2-1; D not certain. Germline-derived CDR1 and CDR2 are LGHDT and YNNKEL (reference sequence). The CDR3 contains 12 residues. V lost 1 base to trimming and J lost 10 bases, with 8 bases between them. CDR3 sequence: CASSQGTGEQFF. CDR3 coding DNA: TGTGCCAGCAGCCAAGGAACCGGGGAGCAGTTCTTC.

This clonotype was seen a handful of times. The chain links TRBV4-3 to TRBJ2-1; the D gene is possibly TRBD2 (5 bases). Germline CDR1 LGHNA, CDR2 YSLEER. V was trimmed by 5 bases and J by 1 base, leaving 12 bases between them. The CDR3 is 15 residues long. The CDR3 DNA sequence: TGCGCCAGCAGCGCCCAGAAGCGGTCCTACAATGAGCAGTTCTTC. Translating it yields CASSAQKRSYNEQFF.

The chain combines TRBV14 with TRBJ2-7, with 9 bases aligning to TRBD1. There are 18 residues in the CDR3. Germline V lookup: CDR1 SGHDN, CDR2 FVKESK. With 3 bases clipped from V and 4 bases from J, the junction kept 16 bases outside the gene matches. CDR3 loop: CASSHVAGEGQGWYEQYF. DNA for the CDR3: TGTGCCAGCAGCCATGTCGCAGGCGAGGGACAGGGATGGTACGAGCAGTACTTC.

The chain carries TRBV27 and TRBJ2-7, with 13 bases that match TRBD2. The germline gives CDR1 MNHEY, CDR2 SMNVEV (reference sequence). V gave up 5 bases and J gave up 6 bases; unmatched junction bases: 19. The CDR3 spans 19 residues. CDR3 residues: CASSPSTGTSGARSSEQYF. As DNA, the CDR3 is TGTGCCAGCAGTCCATCCACCGGGACTAGCGGGGCCAGGTCGTCCGAGCAGTACTTC.

The V and J genes are TRBV7-2 and TRBJ1-1; weak D call: TRBD1 (6 bases). The CDR3 sequence is 14 residues long. V lost 5 bases to trimming and J lost 4 bases, with 14 bases between them. Germline CDR1 is SGHTA and CDR2 is FQGNSA. CDR3 coding DNA: TGTGCCAGCAGCAAGACGGGGGCTAGCACTGAAGCTTTCTTT. It translates to CASSKTGASTEAFF.

This clonotype was seen a handful of times. The chain combines TRBV12-3 or TRBV12-4 with TRBJ1-1; unclear D gene. Trimming took 7 bases from V and 0 from J, leaving 15 bases between them. The CDR3 has 15 amino acids. CDR3 amino acids: CASTREEAVNTEAFF. For the CDR3, the DNA is TGTGCCAGCACCCGAGAGGAGGCAGTGAACACTGAAGCTTTCTTT.

The rearrangement uses TRBV10-3 and TRBJ2-1; no reliable D call. CDR3 length equals 13 residues. In germline, CDR1 is ENHRY, CDR2 SYGVKD. V lost 3 bases and J lost 9, with 12 bases in between. CDR3 in amino acids: CAISDHQRPEQFF. The CDR3 DNA reads TGTGCCATCAGTGACCACCAAAGGCCTGAGCAGTTCTTC.

Concerning this clonotype itself: One end of the junction fails to match germline, which may point to a read error. The V call is TRBV3-1, the J call TRBJ2-1; D might be TRBD2 (5 bases). This CDR3 is 11 amino acids long. The germline V gene encodes CDR1 LGHDT and CDR2 YNNKEL (reference sequence). The CDR3 sequence is CASSQLGERFF. CDR3 in DNA: TGTGCCAGCAGCCAACTTGGGGAGCGGTTCTTC.

There are a few counts of this clonotype. This may arise from a read error, as a much more abundant clone is one base away. The J gene is TRBJ2-1, the V gene TRBV18, with 7 positions matching TRBD2. Germline V gene lookup returns CDR1 KGHSH and CDR2 LQKENI. The CDR3 totals 16 residues. CDR3 bases: TGTCCCAGCTCACCAGGCGGGGGTTTATCCTACAATGAGCAGTTCTTC. Translated: CPSSPGGGLSYNEQFF.